This entry features one T cell receptor (beta chain) sequence. Which antigen it targets is not known. Base qualities are not at hand, and no much larger clone is one base apart. The CDR3, from cysteine to phenylalanine, totals 14 residues. Just CDR3 DNA is preserved here, 42 bases in frame from base 1. According to the germline V gene, CDR1 reads SGHTA and CDR2 reads FQGNSA. V is reduced by 5 bases and J by 7 bases, leaving a spacing of 14 bases between them. The donors were 40 or so Caucasian individuals from Russia, aged roughly 6 to 95 years, who were systemically healthy. Ten milliliters of peripheral blood were drawn from each donor into EDTA-treated Vacutainer tubes. Ficoll-Paque density-gradient centrifugation was used to isolate PBMCs, with at least 6 million per sample. Total RNA, at least 6 micrograms per sample, was extracted from PBMCs with Trizol reagent. Naive CD45RAhigh/CD27high T cell percentages were measured by flow cytometry on a PBMC aliquot from every donor.

Library method: 5' RACE. Sequenced on an Illumina HiSeq 2500. A second roughly 6 to 12 cycle PCR used a sample-barcoded 5' primer and a J-beta primer mix. Each TCR beta cDNA molecule received a unique molecular identifier from a template-switch 5' adaptor carrying 12 random nucleotides. Each sample yielded at least 2.5 million CDR3-containing paired-end reads. First-strand cDNA synthesis was performed from all RNA using the Mint cDNA synthesis kit, with priming by a TRBC-specific oligonucleotide. All cDNA was treated with uracil-DNA glycosylase and then went through a first 18-cycle PCR with the universal primers M1SS and BC2_uni_R. Regarding the original processing steps: For normalization, 1 million high-quality reads were randomly selected from each sample, with every read carrying a distinct molecular identifier. Reads sharing molecular identifiers were discarded rather than binned into consensus sequences. CDR3 identification, clonotype clustering and error correction used MiTCR with a Q25 quality threshold and the strictest error-elimination algorithm. A nonparametric unseen species model using Euler transformation provided a lower-bound estimate of total TCR beta diversity. The raw public data were reprocessed by TCRdb itself: fastp quality trimming at Q25, MiXCR clonotype calling, in-frame beta chains only. CDR3 protein duplicates are merged, each entry listing the most common genes and DNA. It is TCRdb's table, rather than the study itself, that gives the V and J calls and clone size. The sample contains roughly 1.6 million distinct CDR3 sequences, about 32% of them found a single time. The ten largest clones capture about 11% of the sample.

This specimen comes from a study of blood T cells in healthy people across ages (dated by TCRdb to between 2014 and 2017). The study in broad terms: Template switching captured roughly one uniquely barcoded TCR beta cDNA molecule per two T cells in model experiments. Donors of different ages were randomly distributed across sequencing lanes to avoid experimental bias. Using the same blood draw, the study looked at two additional independent replicas of 1 million unique cDNA reads for two donors, one aged 18 to 30 and the other aged 80 or older. Four age groups were formed from the donors: young (average 16 years), middle-aged (approximately 42), aged (roughly 59) and long-lived (about 80). The study measured age-related changes in TCR beta repertoire diversity using deep sequencing normalized with unique cDNA molecular identifiers. The study at large found these results: Estimates of total diversity from one million sequenced T cells were regarded as lower bounds and underestimates. Because donor CMV infection status was unknown, age-related changes in expanded clonotypes were potentially confounded. A strong correlation was found between observed TCR beta diversity and the percentage of naive T cells measured by flow cytometry. Bulk unsorted PBMC profiling prevented conclusive comparison of naive and antigen-experienced compartments. As age increased, observed TCR beta diversity per million T cells dropped in a roughly linear way, and a significant reduction was already evident by age 40. Compared with the aged group, the long-lived group had more naive CD4+ T cells, fewer expanded clones and increased TCR diversity, suggesting age selection.

The sequence was obtained from a woman younger than 45 in good health. In this chain, TRBV7-2 is recombined with TRBJ1-4; TRBD1 is a possible D gene, resting on 5 matching bases. What was sequenced was blood. The nucleotide sequence reads TGTGCCAGCAGCGTACAGGTCTCGGCTGAAAAACTGTTTTTT. This is translated as CASSVQVSAEKLFF.